Below, 8 T cell receptor beta chains from the same sample are listed, as sequenced in a study of patients and donors after allogeneic stem cell transplantation. One entry per CDR3 protein, called by TCRdb with MiXCR from the RT-PCR reads. Of about a million distinct CDR3 sequences detected, roughly 18% appear once; the ten largest clones hold around 5.5%. Sequencing was carried out using blood, either unsorted or a sorted T cell fraction (not recorded which). The receptors were gathered from a human donor who was either an allogeneic HSCT recipient or a stem cell or donor lymphocyte infusion donor (not recorded which). It is not recorded whose cells these are; they may come from a transplant donor.

The chain uses TRBV5-5 and TRBJ1-4; D is unclear. Germline CDR1 reads SGHKS; CDR2 reads YYEKEE (reference sequence). The CDR3 is 14 amino acids. V gave up 1 base and J gave up 2 bases, with 6 bases separating them. CDR3 loop: CASSLRWTNEKLFF. The CDR3 bases are TGTGCCAGCAGCTTGCGTTGGACTAATGAAAAACTGTTTTTT.

A few counts support this clonotype. One end of the junction is discordant with germline, which a read error may explain. V is TRBV5-1 and J is TRBJ1-3; D not resolved. In germline, CDR1 is SGHRS, CDR2 YFSETQ. CDR3 length: 15 amino acids. CDR3 sequence reads: CASSFGSSSGNTIYF. In nucleotides, the CDR3 is TGTGCCAGCAGTTTTGGGTCAAGCTCTGGAAACACCATATATTTT.

This clonotype showed up just a few times. The V call is TRBV13, the J call TRBJ2-7; unclear D gene. The CDR3 is 11 amino acids. With 0 bases removed from V and 8 bases from J, the gap between germline ends came to 5 bases. CDR1 is PRHDT and CDR2 is FYEKMQ in the germline V gene (reference sequence). The CDR3: CASSLGGQQYF. Written as DNA, the CDR3 is TGTGCCAGCAGCTTAGGCGGGCAGCAGTACTTC.

This clonotype was counted at least ten times. The chain is built from TRBV29-1 and TRBJ2-1, with 7 positions matching TRBD1. V lost 8 bases, J lost 2 bases, and 6 bases stayed unmatched. This CDR3 comprises 13 residues. CDR1 is SQVTM and CDR2 is ANQGSEA in the germline V gene. CDR3 nucleotide sequence: TGCAGCCTCTGGGGACAGACCTACAATGAGCAGTTCTTC. Its protein product is CSLWGQTYNEQFF.

This clonotype appeared a few times. The genes are TRBV9 and TRBJ2-7, with 8 nucleotides matching TRBD2. V dropped 1 base and J dropped 6; count of bases not matched to a gene: 9. The germline V gene encodes CDR1 SGDLS and CDR2 YYNGEE. The length of the CDR3 is 15 residues. This CDR3 is CASSVRPSGSFEQYF. The CDR3 coding sequence is TGTGCCAGCAGCGTAAGACCCAGCGGGAGTTTCGAGCAGTACTTC.

This clonotype was seen only a few times. This chain uses TRBV5-1 with TRBJ2-1, with D unresolved. Trimming left V 2 bases short and J 0 bases short, with 9 bases between. Germline V gene lookup returns CDR1 SGHRS and CDR2 YFSETQ. The CDR3 has 15 residues. The CDR3 loop reads CASSFKDPSYNEQFF. The DNA of the CDR3 is TGCGCCAGCAGCTTTAAGGACCCCTCCTACAATGAGCAGTTCTTC. The complete variable domain, with remaining parts taken from reference TRBV5-1 and TRBJ2-1, reads KAGVTQTPRYLIKTRGQQVTLSCSPISGHRSVSWYQQTPGQGLQFLFEYFSETQRNKGNFPGRFSGRQFSNSRSEMNVSTLELGDSALYLCASSFKDPSYNEQFFGPGTRLTVL.

The genes are TRBV5-1 and TRBJ1-1; no firm D call. In germline, CDR1 is SGHRS, CDR2 YFSETQ. V shed 2 bases and J shed 1 base, with 9 bases lying between them. The CDR3 is made up of 14 amino acids. CDR3: CASSFASTNTEAFF. The CDR3 DNA reads TGCGCCAGCAGCTTCGCCAGTACGAACACTGAAGCTTTCTTT.

The chain couples TRBV12-3 or TRBV12-4 to TRBJ1-2; D uncertain. The V gene lost 5 bases and the J gene lost 8 bases, with 18 bases spanning the gap. The CDR3 has 14 residues. The CDR3 DNA sequence: TGTGCCAGCAGTCCCCTCGGGGTTTTTCACGGCTACACCTTC. It is translated as CASSPLGVFHGYTF.